The sequence of this T cell receptor beta chain was determined in a study of blood T cell repertoires in COVID-19. The germline V and J ends were trimmed by 1 base and 0 bases, with 9 bases remaining between them. From germline, CDR1 is SGHAT and CDR2 FQNNGV. The CDR3 is 15 amino acids. The table came from immunoSEQ multiplex PCR; TCRdb's copy has only in-frame clones and leaves some out. The data contain about 130,000 clones, around 83% of them singletons. The source is a man in his fifties who had recovered from COVID-19. What was sequenced was PBMCs or T cells enriched from blood (not recorded which). This chain joins TRBV11-2 and TRBJ1-2; no clear D. In nucleotides, the CDR3 is TGTGCCAGCAGCTTAGGAGTCACCACTAACTATGGCTACACCTTC. Residues: CASSLGVTTNYGYTF.